One sample yielded the 29 T cell receptor beta chains listed below, sequenced in a study of control samples from healthy donors and cancer patients (TCRdb year 2020). The library was prepared using the immunoSEQ multiplex PCR assay. The table was pulled from immuneACCESS by TCRdb, which kept in-frame rearrangements only. Such tables lose some clones; where checked, under half of the loss comes from unresolved V genes, and the rest has no known cause. The sample data list 70,000 to 100,000 clones, and 91% of these were observed just once. The ten largest clonotypes hold around 17% of the sample. The sequencing sample was made of blood. The receptor source for this set is a man aged 50 or older in good health.

V usage is TRBV19 and J usage is TRBJ1-2, with D perhaps TRBD1 (5 bases). CDR3 size: 13 residues. Trimming left V 3 bases short and J 7 bases short, with 12 bases between. Germline CDR1 and CDR2: LNHDA and SQIVND (reference sequence). DNA for the CDR3: TGTGCCAGTAGTATCTCAGGGAACAGTGGCTACACCTTC. Its protein is CASSISGNSGYTF.

The rearrangement links TRBV12-5 to TRBJ2-2; D may be TRBD2 (6 bases). The germline gives CDR1 LGHNT, CDR2 FRNRAP. This CDR3 contains 17 residues. V lost 9 bases and J lost 6, with 26 bases in between. The CDR3 DNA sequence: TGTGCTAGCTCCCCCTCTGGAGGGGCATTCGGTTCCGGGGAGCTGTTTTTT. This encodes CASSPSGGAFGSGELFF.

This chain connects TRBV25-1 to TRBJ1-4; D uncertain. The CDR3 is made up of 14 amino acids. Germline V gives CDR1 MGHDK, CDR2 SYGVNS. V lost 6 bases to trimming and J lost 0 bases, with 8 bases between them. CDR3 nucleotide sequence: TGTGCCAGCAGCAAATACACAACTAATGAAAAACTGTTTTTT. Translation gives CASSKYTTNEKLFF.

In its sample, this clone was seen a few times. V usage is TRBV15 and J usage is TRBJ1-3; D is undetermined. V was pared by 9 bases and J by 4 bases, with 16 bases between. CDR1 LNHNV and CDR2 YYDKDF come from the germline V gene (reference sequence). The CDR3 runs 14 residues. CDR3 nucleotides: TGTGCCACACTCCCCCAGGAGTCCGGAAACACCATATATTTT. Translating it yields CATLPQESGNTIYF. Looking up the rest from reference TRBV15 and TRBJ1-3 gives the full variable domain: DAMVIQNPRYQVTQFGKPVTLSCSQTLNHNVMYWYQQKSSQAPKLLFHYYDKDFNNEADTPDNFQSRRPNTSFCFLDIRSPGLGDTAMYLCATLPQESGNTIYFGEGSWLTVV.

This clone has more than one count but fewer than ten. The chain joins TRBV27 to TRBJ2-2; D perhaps matches TRBD1 (6 bases). CDR1 is MNHEY, CDR2 SMNVEV, per germline (reference sequence). V lost 2 bases and J lost 5, with 6 bases in between. The CDR3 consists of 13 residues. The CDR3 region has the DNA TGTGCCAGCAGTTTAAGGGGGACCGGGGAGCTGTTTTTT. Its translation is CASSLRGTGELFF.

The rearrangement uses TRBV5-1 and TRBJ1-4, with no clear D. Trimming removed 0 bases from V and 1 base from J, with 7 bases in between. This CDR3 spans 15 amino acids. The germline gives CDR1 SGHRS, CDR2 YFSETQ. The CDR3 region has the DNA TGCGCCAGCAGCTTGGGGGCAGTAACTAATGAAAAACTGTTTTTT. Protein sequence: CASSLGAVTNEKLFF.

The chain has TRBV4-2 and TRBJ1-4, with D maybe TRBD1 (5 bases). Germline V gene data show CDR1 as LGHNA and CDR2 as YNFKEQ. V shed 0 bases and J shed 5 bases, with 16 bases lying between them. The CDR3 is 17 amino acids. The CDR3 protein is CASSQEGTVISNEKLFF. As DNA, the CDR3 is TGTGCCAGCAGCCAAGAGGGGACCGTGATTAGCAATGAAAAACTGTTTTTT.

The chain uses TRBV7-9 and TRBJ2-3; the D is unclear. The CDR3 is 16 amino acids. Germline CDR1 and CDR2: SEHNR and FQNEAQ (reference sequence). The V and J ends lost 4 bases and 2 bases respectively, with 16 bases between them. CDR3 sequence: CASSSFDKGATDTQYF. CDR3 nucleotides: TGTGCCAGCAGCTCTTTCGACAAAGGTGCCACAGATACGCAGTATTTT. The complete variable domain, with remaining parts taken from reference TRBV7-9 and TRBJ2-3, reads DTGVSQNPRHKITKRGQNVTFRCDPISEHNRLYWYRQTLGQGPEFLTYFQNEAQLEKSRLLSDRFSAERPKGSFSTLEIQRTEQGDSAMYLCASSSFDKGATDTQYFGPGTRLTVL.

This clone was detected a few times. The rearrangement links TRBV4-1 to TRBJ2-6; D possibly corresponds to TRBD2 (5 bases). The CDR3 contains 18 residues. Germline V gene lookup returns CDR1 MGHRA and CDR2 YSYEKL. Between the trimmed V and J ends, which lost 0 bases and 4 bases, there was a span of 16 bases. The CDR3 spells CASSQDPGVTRGANVLTF. In DNA, the CDR3 is TGCGCCAGCAGCCAAGATCCCGGGGTGACGAGGGGGGCCAACGTCCTGACTTTC.

This clone was picked up a small number of times. The rearrangement joins TRBV27 to TRBJ1-6; D might be TRBD1 (5 bases). CDR1 and CDR2 from the germline V gene are MNHEY and SMNVEV (reference sequence). The CDR3 covers 13 residues. V lost 8 bases and J lost 9, with 14 bases in between. The CDR3 coding sequence is TGTGCCAGCCGCGACAGCGTTGGTTCACCCCTCCACTTT. This codes for CASRDSVGSPLHF.

CDR3 protein: CASSLGLYNEQFF. In DNA, the CDR3 is TGTGCCAGCAGTCTGGGCCTTTACAATGAGCAGTTCTTC. The V gene is TRBV6-5, the J gene TRBJ2-1, with D unclear. The germline gives CDR1 MNHEY, CDR2 SVGAGI. Deletions cut 5 bases from V and 4 bases from J, with 9 bases between. The CDR3 totals 13 residues.

This chain uses TRBV11-2 with TRBJ2-1, with 7 nucleotides matching TRBD2. The V gene's germline CDR1 is SGHAT and CDR2 FQNNGV. Germline trimming cut 4 bases from V and 9 bases from J; bases unmatched to any gene: 12. CDR3 size: 15 residues. The CDR3 region is CASSSQGGGMGEQFF. Here the CDR3 DNA reads TGTGCCAGCAGCTCCCAGGGCGGGGGAATGGGTGAGCAGTTCTTC.

Here the CDR3 reads CASSYGRQETQYF. CDR3 sequence (DNA): TGTGCCAGCAGTTACGGCAGGCAAGAGACCCAGTACTTC. The rearrangement joins TRBV6-5 to TRBJ2-5, with D hard to call. Germline values: CDR1 MNHEY, CDR2 SVGAGI. V lost 2 bases to trimming and J lost 2 bases, with 6 bases between them. This CDR3 is 13 amino acids long.

The chain couples TRBV7-9 to TRBJ1-1, with a weak D call TRBD1 (6 bases). CDR3 length: 14 residues. Trimming removed 4 bases from V and 1 base from J, with 10 bases in between. In germline, CDR1 is SEHNR, CDR2 FQNEAQ (reference sequence). The chain's CDR3 is CASSWGHTNTEAFF. Here the CDR3 DNA reads TGTGCCAGCAGCTGGGGACATACGAACACTGAAGCTTTCTTT.

This clone was seen a single time. J is TRBJ1-2 and V is TRBV2, with 8 bases fitting TRBD1. Germline V gene sequence: CDR1 SNHLY, CDR2 FYNNEI. V lost 3 bases to trimming and J lost 7 bases; unmatched junction nucleotides: 7. This CDR3 has 14 amino acids. In nucleotides, the CDR3 is TGTGCCAGCAGTGAGACGGGACAGGAAACTGGCTACACCTTC. It yields the protein CASSETGQETGYTF. The full variable domain, completed using reference TRBV2 and TRBJ1-2, is EPEVTQTPSHQVTQMGQEVILRCVPISNHLYFYWYRQILGQKVEFLVSFYNNEISEKSEIFDDQFSVERPDGSNFTLKIRSTKLEDSAMYFCASSETGQETGYTFGSGTRLTVV.

The chain recombines TRBV12-5 with TRBJ2-5; 10 bases are a match to TRBD1. The germline gives CDR1 LGHNT, CDR2 FRNRAP. The CDR3 consists of 15 residues. V trimming: 7 bases; J trimming: 2 bases; junction bases outside the gene matches: 7. In nucleotides, the CDR3 is TGTGCTAGTGTTGACAGGGGGCTCCCGCAAGAGACCCAGTACTTC. It encodes CASVDRGLPQETQYF.

The chain recombines TRBV30 with TRBJ1-1; D might be TRBD1 (5 bases). The CDR3 has 13 residues. Germline V gene sequence: CDR1 GTSNPN, CDR2 SVGIG (reference sequence). Trimming removed 2 bases at V and 5 bases at J, with 12 bases between. DNA for the CDR3: TGTGCCTGGAGTCATGGGGGTGGGACTGAAGCTTTCTTT. Its protein is CAWSHGGGTEAFF.

This sequence joins TRBV5-1 and TRBJ2-2, with D uncertain. V gave up 4 bases and J gave up 6 bases, with 13 bases separating them. Germline assignment: CDR1 SGHRS and CDR2 YFSETQ. This CDR3 spans 14 amino acids. CDR3 sequence reads: CASSERAGAGELFF. The CDR3 DNA sequence: TGCGCCAGCAGCGAAAGGGCTGGGGCCGGGGAGCTGTTTTTT. The variable domain in full, with the rest retrieved from reference TRBV5-1 and TRBJ2-2, is KAGVTQTPRYLIKTRGQQVTLSCSPISGHRSVSWYQQTPGQGLQFLFEYFSETQRNKGNFPGRFSGRQFSNSRSEMNVSTLELGDSALYLCASSERAGAGELFFGEGSRLTVL.

This clone appeared a single time. Written as DNA, the CDR3 is TGCGCCAGCAGCTTGGGGGGAGATGAGCAGTTCTTC. Residues: CASSLGGDEQFF. This sequence joins TRBV5-1 and TRBJ2-1; D is perhaps TRBD2 (5 bases). CDR1 SGHRS and CDR2 YFSETQ come from the germline V gene. CDR3 length: 12 amino acids. With 0 bases removed from V and 8 bases from J, the gap between germline ends came to 6 bases.

The CDR3, as DNA: TGTGCCAGCCTACAGGAGGGTACTGGCTACACCTTC. Its protein is CASLQEGTGYTF. The chain links TRBV19 to TRBJ1-2, with D possibly being TRBD1 (5 bases). V lost 9 bases, J lost 7 bases, and 15 bases lay in between. The CDR3 has 12 amino acids. Germline V lookup: CDR1 LNHDA, CDR2 SQIVND (reference sequence).

The gene calls are TRBV7-2 and TRBJ1-1; D not certain. With 7 bases removed from V and 1 base from J, the gap between germline ends came to 7 bases. CDR3 size: 12 residues. From germline, CDR1 is SGHTA and CDR2 FQGNSA. The CDR3 DNA is TGTGCCAGCACCCAAGGGAACACTGAAGCTTTCTTT. Translating it yields CASTQGNTEAFF.

V and J are TRBV19 and TRBJ2-1; 8 bases agree with TRBD2. Germline loops: CDR1 LNHDA, CDR2 SQIVND (reference sequence). The CDR3 extends over 15 amino acids. V was clipped by 3 bases and J by 4 bases; unmatched bases: 5. The chain's CDR3 is CASSITSGQYNEQFF. In DNA form, the CDR3 reads TGTGCCAGTAGTATTACTAGCGGCCAATACAATGAGCAGTTCTTC.

The V call is TRBV5-6, the J call TRBJ2-7; D remains ambiguous. V was cut by 0 bases and J by 1 base, with 5 bases left in between. The CDR3 sequence is 13 residues long. Germline CDR1 reads SGHDT; CDR2 reads YYEEEE. The CDR3 DNA reads as TGTGCCAGCAGCTTGGTAGGGTCCTACGAGCAGTACTTC. The encoded protein is CASSLVGSYEQYF.

The genes are TRBV30 and TRBJ1-5; D call uncertain. Trimming shortened V by 1 base and J by 7 bases, and 8 bases separated the two germline ends. Germline-derived CDR1 and CDR2 are GTSNPN and SVGIG (reference sequence). The CDR3 contains 12 residues. CDR3 residues: CAWSEANQPQHF. CDR3 DNA: TGTGCCTGGAGTGAGGCCAACCAGCCCCAGCATTTT.

V usage is TRBV20-1 and J usage is TRBJ1-1; D perhaps matches TRBD1 (6 bases). V shed 3 bases and J shed 0 bases, with 17 bases lying between them. This CDR3 has 16 amino acids. CDR1 DFQATT and CDR2 SNEGSKA come from the germline V gene (reference sequence). The CDR3 DNA reads as TGCAGTGCTAGTAGGCCACTCGGGACACTGAACACTGAAGCTTTCTTT. This encodes CSASRPLGTLNTEAFF.

V and J are TRBV12-5 and TRBJ1-1; TRBD1 matches 7 bases. This CDR3 is 16 amino acids long. V gave up 8 bases and J gave up 1 base; unmatched junction bases: 13. The germline V gene has CDR1 LGHNT and CDR2 FRNRAP. The chain's CDR3 is CASNPPNRGWNTEAFF. The CDR3 bases are TGTGCTAGTAACCCCCCGAACAGGGGTTGGAACACTGAAGCTTTCTTT.

The V call is TRBV27, the J call TRBJ2-1; weak D call: TRBD1 (6 bases). Trimming shortened V by 10 bases and J by 0 bases, and 16 bases separated the two germline ends. This CDR3 has 15 residues. In germline, CDR1 is MNHEY, CDR2 SMNVEV (reference sequence). DNA for the CDR3: TGTGCCATCAGCAGGGGAGTAAGCTCCTACAATGAGCAGTTCTTC. This translates into CAISRGVSSYNEQFF.

The chain joins TRBV24-1 to TRBJ2-1; perhaps TRBD1 as D (6 bases). The CDR3 has 15 residues. Trimming shortened V by 4 bases and J by 2 bases, and 11 bases separated the two germline ends. Germline CDR1 KGHDR, CDR2 SFDVKD. CDR3 region: CATSDPGQPYNEQFF. In DNA, the CDR3 is TGTGCCACCAGTGACCCCGGACAGCCCTACAATGAGCAGTTCTTC.

As regards this clone: This CDR3 is also generated by other DNA sequences in the sample. The rearrangement joins TRBV27 to TRBJ1-2, with TRBD1 matching over 8 bases. Germline trimming cut 4 bases from V and 5 bases from J; bases unmatched to any gene: 6. The CDR3 has 14 amino acids. Germline CDR1 and CDR2: MNHEY and SMNVEV (reference sequence). The CDR3 is CASSSSDRAYGYTF. The CDR3 coding sequence is TGTGCCAGCAGTTCCTCGGACAGGGCTTATGGCTACACCTTC.